This T cell receptor beta chain was recorded in a study of cytomegalovirus exposure and HLA in healthy donors. Whole-study results and caveats: Data from an earlier analysis indicated that most TCR beta V segments were productive either about 87% or about 30% of the time. Using the classifier, cytomegalovirus status was reportedly diagnosed with high specificity and sensitivity.

The PCR contained 60 Vbeta and 13 Jbeta primers. Assay used: immunoSEQ multiplex PCR; TCRdb lists only in-frame clones, some missing. The sample shows under 150,000 clones, 80% of them seen only once. The CDR3 sequence is 14 residues long. Germline assignment: CDR1 SGHVS and CDR2 FNYEAQ. V lost 0 bases to trimming and J lost 0 bases, with 2 bases between them. Only a few counts were recorded for this clone. The antigen is unknown. The origin of this receptor is a male donor in good health and CMV-seronegative. The J gene is TRBJ2-2, the V gene TRBV7-6, with D hard to call. Sequencing input: PBMCs. In DNA, the CDR3 is TGTGCCAGCAGCTTAGCTACGAACACCGGGGAGCTGTTTTTT. Translated: CASSLATNTGELFF.